This TCR beta chain was identified during a study of PD-1 blockade in classical Hodgkin lymphoma. Regarding the study as a whole: Whereas CD4+ TCR diversity had risen significantly by C4D1, CD8+ TCR diversity had not. Patients who responded completely had about the same baseline diversity as newly diagnosed patients. The study reported lower baseline TCR diversity in newly diagnosed patients than in healthy donors.

CDR1 is PRHDT and CDR2 is FYEKMQ in the germline V gene (reference sequence). This CDR3 is built from 15 residues. Trimming took 5 bases from V and 0 from J, leaving 13 bases between them. Only in-frame clones appear in the TCRdb table, and some are missing; sequencing was by immunoSEQ multiplex PCR. The table has approximately 39,000 clones, around 80% seen once; the top ten hold about 9.1%. Noted time point: cycle 4 day 1 (C4D1), after around six weeks of nivolumab. After autologous stem cell transplantation all patients relapsed, and prior brentuximab vedotin exposure differed between cohorts. Best overall response was complete response, partial response or progressive disease in these relapsed/refractory classical Hodgkin lymphoma patients. Note on this clone: The antigen remains undetermined.

The sample consisted of peripheral blood mononuclear cells (PBMCs), taken before the fourth cycle of nivolumab. V and J are TRBV13 and TRBJ2-5; D unclear. The sequence was obtained from a human donor with classical Hodgkin lymphoma. The CDR3 reads CASSRSRLYQETQYF. CDR3 DNA: TGTGCCAGCAGCCGATCCCGCTTGTACCAAGAGACCCAGTACTTC.